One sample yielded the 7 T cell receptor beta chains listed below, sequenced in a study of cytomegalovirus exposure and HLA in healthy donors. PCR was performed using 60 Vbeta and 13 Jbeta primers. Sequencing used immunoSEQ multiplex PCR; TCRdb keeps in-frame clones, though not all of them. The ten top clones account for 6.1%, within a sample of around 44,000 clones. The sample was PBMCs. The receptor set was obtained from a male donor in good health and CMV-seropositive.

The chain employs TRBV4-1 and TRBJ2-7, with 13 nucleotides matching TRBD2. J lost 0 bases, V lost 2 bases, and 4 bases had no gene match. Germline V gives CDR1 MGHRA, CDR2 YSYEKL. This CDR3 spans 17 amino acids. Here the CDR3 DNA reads TGCGCCAGCAGCCAAACTAGCGGGGGGGGGAGCTCCTACGAGCAGTACTTC. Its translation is CASSQTSGGGSSYEQYF.

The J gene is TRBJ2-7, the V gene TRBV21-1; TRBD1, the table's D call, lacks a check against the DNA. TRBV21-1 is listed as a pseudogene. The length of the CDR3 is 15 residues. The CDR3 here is CASSIRTTEPYEQYF. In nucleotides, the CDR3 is TGTGCCAGCAGCATAAGGACAACCGAACCCTACGAGCAGTACTTC.

CDR3 sequence (DNA): TGCAGCGTTGAAACGGACAGCACTGAAGCTTTCTTT. Protein sequence: CSVETDSTEAFF. This chain uses TRBV29-1 with TRBJ1-1; D may be TRBD1 (6 bases). Per the germline V gene, CDR1 is SQVTM and CDR2 is ANQGSEA. This CDR3 contains 12 residues. V was trimmed by 2 bases and J by 4 bases, leaving 8 bases between them.

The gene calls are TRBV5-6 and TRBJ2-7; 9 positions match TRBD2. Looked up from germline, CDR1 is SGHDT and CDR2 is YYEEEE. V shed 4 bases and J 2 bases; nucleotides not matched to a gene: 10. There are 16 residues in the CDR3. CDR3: CASSPWSGGPAYEQYF. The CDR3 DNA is TGTGCCAGCAGCCCATGGAGCGGGGGGCCGGCCTACGAGCAGTACTTC.

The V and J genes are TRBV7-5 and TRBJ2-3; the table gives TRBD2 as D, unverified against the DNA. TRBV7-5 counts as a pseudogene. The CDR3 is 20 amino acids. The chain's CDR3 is CARSLPHASGGPNRTDTQYF. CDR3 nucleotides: TGTGCCAGAAGCTTACCCCACGCTAGCGGGGGCCCAAATCGCACAGATACGCAGTATTTT.

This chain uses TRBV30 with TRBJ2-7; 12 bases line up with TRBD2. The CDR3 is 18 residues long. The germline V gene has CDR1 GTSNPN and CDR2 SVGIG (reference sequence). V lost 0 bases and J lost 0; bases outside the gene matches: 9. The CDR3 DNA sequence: TGTGCCTGGAGTGTACGACTAGCGGGGGTTTCCCTCTCCTACGAGCAGTACTTC. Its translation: CAWSVRLAGVSLSYEQYF.

The CDR3 spells CASSESSGGETQYF. In nucleotides, the CDR3 is TGTGCCAGCAGTGAATCGTCTGGGGGGGAGACCCAGTACTTC. The chain has TRBV2 and TRBJ2-5, with D possibly being TRBD2 (6 bases). Trimming took 2 bases from V and 5 from J, leaving 12 bases between them. The CDR3 length is 14 residues. Per the germline V gene, CDR1 is SNHLY and CDR2 is FYNNEI.